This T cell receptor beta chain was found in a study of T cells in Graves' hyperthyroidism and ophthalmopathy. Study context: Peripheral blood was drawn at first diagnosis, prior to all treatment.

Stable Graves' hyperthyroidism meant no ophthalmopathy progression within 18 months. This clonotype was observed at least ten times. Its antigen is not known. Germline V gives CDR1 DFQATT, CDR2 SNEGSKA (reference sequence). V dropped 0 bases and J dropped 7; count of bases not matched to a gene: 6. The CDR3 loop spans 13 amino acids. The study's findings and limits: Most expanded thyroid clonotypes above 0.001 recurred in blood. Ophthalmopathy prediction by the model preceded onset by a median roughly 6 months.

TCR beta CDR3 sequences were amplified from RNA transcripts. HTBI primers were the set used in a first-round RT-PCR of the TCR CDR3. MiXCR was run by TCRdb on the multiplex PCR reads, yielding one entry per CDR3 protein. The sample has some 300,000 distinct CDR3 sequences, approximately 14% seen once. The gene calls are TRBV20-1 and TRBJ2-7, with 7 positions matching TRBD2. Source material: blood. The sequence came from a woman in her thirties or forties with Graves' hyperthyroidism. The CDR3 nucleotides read TGCAGTGCTAGAGATGACCCAGCGGGGGAGCAGTACTTC. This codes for CSARDDPAGEQYF.